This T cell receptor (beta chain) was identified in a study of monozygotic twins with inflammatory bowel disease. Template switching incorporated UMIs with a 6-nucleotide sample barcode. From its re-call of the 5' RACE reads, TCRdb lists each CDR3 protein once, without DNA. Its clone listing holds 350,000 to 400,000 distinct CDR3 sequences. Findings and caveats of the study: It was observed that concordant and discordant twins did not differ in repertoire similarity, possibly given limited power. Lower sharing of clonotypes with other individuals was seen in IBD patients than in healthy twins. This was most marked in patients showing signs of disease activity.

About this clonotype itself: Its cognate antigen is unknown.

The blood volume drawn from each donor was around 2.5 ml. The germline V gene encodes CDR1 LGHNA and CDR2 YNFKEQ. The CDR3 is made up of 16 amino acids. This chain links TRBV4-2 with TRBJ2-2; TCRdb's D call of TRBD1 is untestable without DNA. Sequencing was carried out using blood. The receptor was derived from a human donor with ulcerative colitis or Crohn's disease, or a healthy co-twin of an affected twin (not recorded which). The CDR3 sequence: CASSRTGGVNTGELFF.